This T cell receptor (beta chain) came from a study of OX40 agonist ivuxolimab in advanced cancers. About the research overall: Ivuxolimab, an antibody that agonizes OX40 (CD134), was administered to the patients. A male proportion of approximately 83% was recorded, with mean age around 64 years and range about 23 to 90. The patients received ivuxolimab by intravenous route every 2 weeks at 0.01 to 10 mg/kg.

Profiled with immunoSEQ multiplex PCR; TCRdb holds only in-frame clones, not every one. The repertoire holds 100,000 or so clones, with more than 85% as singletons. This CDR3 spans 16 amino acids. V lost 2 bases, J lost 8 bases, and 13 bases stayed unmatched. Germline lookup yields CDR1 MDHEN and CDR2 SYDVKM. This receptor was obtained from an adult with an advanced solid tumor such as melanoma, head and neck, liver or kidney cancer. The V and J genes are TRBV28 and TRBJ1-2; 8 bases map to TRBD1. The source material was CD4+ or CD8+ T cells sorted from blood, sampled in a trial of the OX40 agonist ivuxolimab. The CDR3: CASSLLRDRLHGGYTF. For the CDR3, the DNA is TGTGCCAGCAGTTTACTCCGGGACAGGCTTCATGGAGGCTACACCTTC.